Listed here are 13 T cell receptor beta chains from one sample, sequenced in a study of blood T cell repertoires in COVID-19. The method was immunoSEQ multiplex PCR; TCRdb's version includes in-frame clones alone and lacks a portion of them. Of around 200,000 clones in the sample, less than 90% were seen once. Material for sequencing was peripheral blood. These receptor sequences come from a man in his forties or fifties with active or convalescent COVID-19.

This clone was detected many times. The CDR3 nucleotides read TGTGCCAGTTCCCGGGACAGTGGCTACGAGCAGTACTTC. Amino acids: CASSRDSGYEQYF. This chain uses TRBV19 with TRBJ2-7; 7 bases match TRBD1. The CDR3 contains 13 residues. The V gene's germline CDR1 is LNHDA and CDR2 SQIVND (reference sequence). The junction had 7 bases not matched to a gene; V was cut back by 8 bases and J by 3 bases. Together with reference TRBV19 and TRBJ2-7, the CDR3 gives the full variable domain: DGGITQSPKYLFRKEGQNVTLSCEQNLNHDAMYWYRQDPGQGLRLIYYSQIVNDFQKGDIAEGYSVSREKKESFPLTVTSAQKNPTAFYLCASSRDSGYEQYFGPGTRLTVT.

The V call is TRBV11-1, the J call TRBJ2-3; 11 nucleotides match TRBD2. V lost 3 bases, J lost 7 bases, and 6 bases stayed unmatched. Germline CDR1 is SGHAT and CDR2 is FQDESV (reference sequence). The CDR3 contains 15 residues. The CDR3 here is CASSLTSGATYTQYF. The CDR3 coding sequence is TGTGCCAGCAGCTTGACTAGCGGGGCTACCTATACGCAGTATTTT.

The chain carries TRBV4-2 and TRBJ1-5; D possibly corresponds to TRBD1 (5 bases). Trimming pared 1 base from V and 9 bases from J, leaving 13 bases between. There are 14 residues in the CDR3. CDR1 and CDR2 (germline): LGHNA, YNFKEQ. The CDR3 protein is CASSQGTPDGPQHF. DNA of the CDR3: TGTGCCAGCAGCCAAGGGACACCGGATGGGCCCCAGCATTTT.

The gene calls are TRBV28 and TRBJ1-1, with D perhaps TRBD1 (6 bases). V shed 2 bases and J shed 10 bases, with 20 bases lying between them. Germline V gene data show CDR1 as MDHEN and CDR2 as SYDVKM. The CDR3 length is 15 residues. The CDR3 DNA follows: TGTGCCAGCAGTTTAGGTCAGGGGCTCCAAGGTGGAGCTTTCTTT. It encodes CASSLGQGLQGGAFF.

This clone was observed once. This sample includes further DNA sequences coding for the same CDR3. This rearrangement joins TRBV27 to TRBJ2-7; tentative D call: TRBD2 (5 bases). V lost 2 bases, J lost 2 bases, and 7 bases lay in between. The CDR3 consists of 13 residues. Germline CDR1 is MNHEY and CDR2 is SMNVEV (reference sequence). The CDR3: CASSLRGTYEQYF. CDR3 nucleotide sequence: TGTGCCAGCAGTTTAAGAGGGACCTACGAGCAGTACTTC.

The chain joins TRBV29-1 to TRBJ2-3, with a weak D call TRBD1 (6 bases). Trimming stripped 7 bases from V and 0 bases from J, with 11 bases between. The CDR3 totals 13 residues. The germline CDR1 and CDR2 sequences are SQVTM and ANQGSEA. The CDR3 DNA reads TGCAGCGCTATGACAGGCAGCACAGATACGCAGTATTTT. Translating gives CSAMTGSTDTQYF.

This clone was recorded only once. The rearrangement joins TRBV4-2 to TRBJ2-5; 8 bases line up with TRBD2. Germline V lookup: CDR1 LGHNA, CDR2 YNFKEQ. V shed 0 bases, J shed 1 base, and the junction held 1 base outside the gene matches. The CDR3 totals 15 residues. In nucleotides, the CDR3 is TGTGCCAGCAGCCAAGATCTAGCGGGCCAAGAGACCCAGTACTTC. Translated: CASSQDLAGQETQYF.

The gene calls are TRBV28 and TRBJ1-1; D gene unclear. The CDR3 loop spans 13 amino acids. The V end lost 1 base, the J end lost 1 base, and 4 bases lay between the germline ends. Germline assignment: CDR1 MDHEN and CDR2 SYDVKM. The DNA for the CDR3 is TGTGCCAGCAGTTTATACAAGAACACTGAAGCTTTCTTT. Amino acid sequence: CASSLYKNTEAFF.

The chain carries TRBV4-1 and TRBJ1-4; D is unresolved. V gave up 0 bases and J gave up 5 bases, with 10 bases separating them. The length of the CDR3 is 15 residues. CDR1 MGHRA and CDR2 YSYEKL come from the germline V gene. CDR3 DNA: TGCGCCAGCAGCCAAGACCAGCTACTAAATGAAAAACTGTTTTTT. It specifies CASSQDQLLNEKLFF.

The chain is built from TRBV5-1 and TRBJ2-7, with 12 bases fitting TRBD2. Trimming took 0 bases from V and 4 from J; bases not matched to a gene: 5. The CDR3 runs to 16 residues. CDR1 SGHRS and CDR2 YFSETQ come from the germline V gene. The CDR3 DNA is TGCGCCAGCAGCTTGGCGGCTAGCGGGAGGGGGTACGAGCAGTACTTC. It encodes CASSLAASGRGYEQYF.

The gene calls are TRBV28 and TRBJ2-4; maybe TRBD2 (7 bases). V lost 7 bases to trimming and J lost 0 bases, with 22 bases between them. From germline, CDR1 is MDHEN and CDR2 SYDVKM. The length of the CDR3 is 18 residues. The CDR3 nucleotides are TGTGCCAGCACACCTCATCCGAGGGGGGGAATAGCCAAAAACATTCAGTACTTC. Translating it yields CASTPHPRGGIAKNIQYF.

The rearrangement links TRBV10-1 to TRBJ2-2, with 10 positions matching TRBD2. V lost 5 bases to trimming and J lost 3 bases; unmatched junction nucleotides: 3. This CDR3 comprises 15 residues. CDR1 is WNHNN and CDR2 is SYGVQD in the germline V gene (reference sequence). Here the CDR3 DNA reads TGCGCCAGCAGTTTCGGGACTAGCGACACCGGGGAGCTGTTTTTT. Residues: CASSFGTSDTGELFF.

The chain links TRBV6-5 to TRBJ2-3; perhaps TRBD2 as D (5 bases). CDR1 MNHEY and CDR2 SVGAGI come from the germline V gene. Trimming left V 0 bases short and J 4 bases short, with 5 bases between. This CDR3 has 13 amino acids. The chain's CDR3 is CASSYSRADTQYF. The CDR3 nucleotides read TGTGCCAGCAGTTACTCGCGGGCAGATACGCAGTATTTT.